These 9 T cell receptor beta chains were all obtained from the same sample, sequenced in a study of blood T cell repertoires in COVID-19. Generated by immunoSEQ multiplex PCR, the TCRdb table keeps only in-frame clones and is missing some. The table includes under 350,000 clones, about 86% detected once. Material: PBMCs or T cells enriched from blood (not recorded which). Every receptor here comes from a woman aged 40 to 50 with acute COVID-19.

V and J are TRBV21-1 and TRBJ2-1; the table gives TRBD2 as D, unverified against the DNA. TRBV21-1 is termed a pseudogene. The CDR3 runs to 18 residues. The CDR3 DNA reads as TGTGCCAGCAGCAAAGCCATGTCCGGTAGCGGGAGCCCCAATGAGCAGTTCTTC. Protein sequence: CASSKAMSGSGSPNEQFF.

Note on this clone: Other DNA sequences in this specimen translate into the identical CDR3. The chain recombines TRBV7-2 with TRBJ1-5; D gene ambiguous. This CDR3 contains 14 residues. Germline lookup yields CDR1 SGHTA and CDR2 FQGNSA. V was trimmed by 3 bases and J by 4 bases, leaving 10 bases between them. The CDR3 DNA reads as TGTGCCAGCAGCTTGACGGGAGGGAATCAGCCCCAGCATTTT. Its translation: CASSLTGGNQPQHF.

This chain joins TRBV6-5 and TRBJ1-2; tentative D call: TRBD1 (6 bases). The V gene's germline CDR1 is MNHEY and CDR2 SVGAGI. The CDR3 extends over 15 amino acids. Trimming removed 0 bases from V and 8 bases from J, with 16 bases in between. CDR3 DNA sequence: TGTGCCAGCAGTTACTCTGGGCAGGGGCTAGGAGGCTACACCTTC. Protein sequence: CASSYSGQGLGGYTF.

The J gene is TRBJ1-1, the V gene TRBV3-1 (or the pseudogene TRBV3-2), with D possibly being TRBD1 (5 bases). The V end lost 4 bases, the J end lost 1 base, and 10 bases lay between the germline ends. The germline V gene encodes CDR1 LGHDT and CDR2 YNNKEL (reference sequence). The CDR3 contains 14 residues. The CDR3 protein is CASSLRVGNTEAFF. CDR3 nucleotides: TGTGCCAGCAGCCTCAGGGTGGGGAACACTGAAGCTTTCTTT.

The chain couples TRBV9 to TRBJ1-2, with D perhaps matching TRBD1 (6 bases). V was cut by 2 bases and J by 6 bases, with 14 bases left in between. Germline CDR1 SGDLS, CDR2 YYNGEE. This CDR3 spans 14 amino acids. The CDR3 region is CASSVVPGTNGYTF. The CDR3 DNA follows: TGTGCCAGCAGCGTCGTACCCGGGACAAATGGCTACACCTTC.

The rearrangement uses TRBV28 and TRBJ2-1; TRBD2 aligns across 11 bases. Germline CDR1 and CDR2: MDHEN and SYDVKM. The CDR3 totals 20 residues. V gave up 3 bases and J gave up 6 bases; unmatched junction bases: 19. CDR3 protein: CASSFPPRLAGKNKGNEQFF. The CDR3 DNA reads as TGTGCCAGCAGTTTTCCCCCAAGACTAGCGGGAAAGAATAAAGGCAATGAGCAGTTCTTC.

This clone was detected only once. The chain carries TRBV27 and TRBJ2-6, with 7 nucleotides matching TRBD1. V shed 10 bases and J 0 bases; nucleotides not matched to a gene: 9. CDR1 and CDR2 from the germline V gene are MNHEY and SMNVEV (reference sequence). This CDR3 is built from 16 residues. The CDR3 region has the DNA TGTGCCACCATAGACAGGGTACACTCTGGGGCCAACGTCCTGACTTTC. Its protein product is CATIDRVHSGANVLTF.

The chain is built from TRBV18 and TRBJ2-3; D remains unclear. Germline V gene data show CDR1 as KGHSH and CDR2 as LQKENI. There are 13 residues in the CDR3. DNA of the CDR3: TGTGCTTCGTGCGCACCCAGCACAGATACGCAGTATTTT. Protein: CASCAPSTDTQYF.

The chain links TRBV4-2 to TRBJ1-5; 10 nucleotides line up with TRBD1. CDR1 and CDR2 from the germline V gene are LGHNA and YNFKEQ. This CDR3 spans 16 amino acids. After removal of 1 base from V and 5 bases from J, the junction contained 5 bases not matched to a gene. The CDR3 loop is CASSQVSTGGHQPQHF. DNA for the CDR3: TGTGCCAGCAGCCAAGTGTCGACAGGGGGCCATCAGCCCCAGCATTTT.